This TCR beta chain comes out of a study of T cell changes during pregnancy in multiple sclerosis. The length of the CDR3 is 16 residues. CDR1 and CDR2 from the germline V gene are SEHNR and FQNEAQ (reference sequence). The germline V and J ends were trimmed by 1 base and 1 base, with 11 bases remaining between them. The repertoire was sequenced with immunoSEQ multiplex PCR; TCRdb's copy has only in-frame clones and lacks some. The sample lists tens of thousands of clones; more than 70% were seen once. The sample consisted of CD4+ T cells from peripheral blood mononuclear cells, taken in the first trimester of pregnancy. The chain recombines TRBV7-9 with TRBJ1-5; D possibly corresponds to TRBD1 (5 bases). The receptor was derived from a female donor with multiple sclerosis, enrolled in a pregnancy study. CDR3 region: CASSLVSGDSNQPQHF. As DNA, the CDR3 is TGTGCCAGCAGCTTAGTATCGGGGGACAGCAATCAGCCCCAGCATTTT.